Reported below is one T cell receptor beta chain. The data stem from a study of human T cells and chemical hapten exposure. A single record per CDR3 protein comes from TCRdb applying MiXCR to the RACE reads. The table shows some 70,000 distinct CDR3 sequences, with 25% to 40% occurring only once. Time point reported: patch test 1, 2 weeks after DPC sensitization. Treatment meaning: therapeutic diphenylcyclopropenone sensitization with weekly scalp DPC. The sample in question was whole blood, obtained in connection with sensitization to the hapten diphenylcyclopropenone (DPC). The sequence was collected from a man in his forties with alopecia areata. Some clones in this sample may be carry-over from other donors' samples.

DNA for the CDR3: TGCAGTGCGAGACTAGCGGTCTCCTACGAGCAGTACTTC. Protein product: CSARLAVSYEQYF. The chain carries TRBV20-1 and TRBJ2-7; TRBD2 agrees at 9 bases. The ends lost 6 bases at V and 0 bases at J; junction bases unmatched: 3. Germline values: CDR1 DFQATT, CDR2 SNEGSKA (reference sequence). This CDR3 has 13 residues.